Presented here are 27 T cell receptor beta chains from one specimen sequenced in a study of T cell responses to AZD1222 COVID-19 vaccine. TCRdb's table, derived via immunoSEQ multiplex PCR, lists solely in-frame clones and lacks some. The sample carries about 130,000 clones, about 89% recorded once. The source was peripheral blood, collected on day 0 of AZD1222 vaccination. All receptors come from an adult in good health.

This chain uses TRBV19 with TRBJ1-5, with D perhaps matching TRBD1 (5 bases). CDR3 length equals 13 residues. V lost 3 bases to trimming and J lost 7 bases, with 10 bases between them. Germline V lookup: CDR1 LNHDA, CDR2 SQIVND (reference sequence). Here the CDR3 reads CASSMGGWQPQHF. The CDR3 DNA is TGTGCCAGTAGTATGGGGGGATGGCAGCCCCAGCATTTT.

This chain joins TRBV19 and TRBJ1-5, with a weak D call TRBD1 (5 bases). From germline, CDR1 is LNHDA and CDR2 SQIVND (reference sequence). CDR3 size: 11 residues. Trimming removed 7 bases at V and 5 bases at J, with 6 bases between. The chain's CDR3 is CASKGDQPQHF. In DNA form, the CDR3 reads TGTGCCAGTAAAGGGGATCAGCCCCAGCATTTT.

V is TRBV15 and J is TRBJ2-5; TRBD1 is a possible D gene (5 bases). The DNA end lines up better with TRBJ2-7; the J call may be wrong. Germline V gene lookup returns CDR1 LNHNV and CDR2 YYDKDF (reference sequence). This CDR3 has 15 amino acids. CDR3 DNA sequence: TGTGCCACCAGCAGAGATCTTGGGGCGGCCTACGAGCAGTACTTC. This codes for CATSRDLGAAYEQYF.

This chain joins TRBV5-1 and TRBJ2-3; 8 bases are a match to TRBD2. This CDR3 has 16 residues. Germline V gene sequence: CDR1 SGHRS, CDR2 YFSETQ. V was pared by 0 bases and J by 7 bases, with 10 bases of the junction left unmatched. This chain's CDR3 is CASSLVDGGGTYTQYF. CDR3 nucleotide sequence: TGCGCCAGCAGCTTGGTTGATGGCGGGGGGACATATACGCAGTATTTT.

The chain is built from TRBV5-1 and TRBJ1-1; 10 nucleotides line up with TRBD1. Per germline, CDR1 SGHRS and CDR2 YFSETQ. J gave up 0 bases and V 4 bases, and 9 bases lay outside the gene matches. The CDR3 contains 17 residues. The CDR3 sequence is CASSLSRTGGLNTEAFF. CDR3 DNA: TGCGCCAGCAGCCTGTCTAGGACAGGGGGTTTGAACACTGAAGCTTTCTTT.

The chain has TRBV28 and TRBJ1-1, with 9 nucleotides matching TRBD1. The CDR3 loop spans 15 amino acids. Germline trimming cut 5 bases from V and 4 bases from J; bases unmatched to any gene: 8. Germline V gene sequence: CDR1 MDHEN, CDR2 SYDVKM. For the CDR3, the DNA is TGTGCCAGCAGTACGGCCGGGACAGGGACCACTGAAGCTTTCTTT. Protein: CASSTAGTGTTEAFF.

As to this clone: Germline and junction disagree at one end, which may indicate a read error. V is TRBV20-1 and J is TRBJ1-2, with unresolved D. The germline gives CDR1 DFQATT, CDR2 SNEGSKA (reference sequence). The CDR3 totals 9 residues. The CDR3 loop is CSANYGYTF. The CDR3 DNA sequence: TGCAGTGCTAATTATGGCTACACCTTC.

The chain has TRBV6-5 and TRBJ1-2, with TRBD1 matching 9 bases. With 5 bases clipped from V and 13 bases from J, the junction kept 14 bases outside the gene matches. Germline V gives CDR1 MNHEY, CDR2 SVGAGI. The CDR3 has 14 amino acids. The CDR3 nucleotides are TGTGCCAGCAGTCCGGGACAGGGAAGCGGCGAAAGCACCTTC. It is translated as CASSPGQGSGESTF.

The rearrangement joins TRBV5-1 to TRBJ1-1; D gene uncertain. The V gene lost 3 bases and the J gene lost 11 bases, with 11 bases spanning the gap. There are 11 residues in the CDR3. Germline V lookup: CDR1 SGHRS, CDR2 YFSETQ. DNA for the CDR3: TGCGCCAGCAGCTCTTTTGGGATCGCTTTCTTT. This encodes CASSSFGIAFF. Using reference TRBV5-1 and TRBJ1-1 for the parts outside the CDR3, the full variable domain is KAGVTQTPRYLIKTRGQQVTLSCSPISGHRSVSWYQQTPGQGLQFLFEYFSETQRNKGNFPGRFSGRQFSNSRSEMNVSTLELGDSALYLCASSSFGIAFFGQGTRLTVV.

This clone is a singleton in its sample. The chain employs TRBV3-1 (or the pseudogene TRBV3-2) and TRBJ1-1; D gene ambiguous. CDR3 length: 14 residues. The V gene's germline CDR1 is LGHDT and CDR2 YNNKEL (reference sequence). V lost 0 bases and J lost 5, with 10 bases in between. CDR3: CASSQEYYGTEAFF. CDR3 sequence (DNA): TGTGCCAGCAGCCAAGAGTATTATGGGACTGAAGCTTTCTTT.

CDR3 sequence: CASSLRVDSPLEGYTF. The DNA for the CDR3 is TGTGCCAGCAGCTTGAGAGTGGACAGTCCCTTGGAGGGCTACACCTTC. This chain links TRBV5-6 with TRBJ1-2, with D perhaps TRBD1 (6 bases). V lost 1 base and J 8 bases, leaving 21 bases between the germline ends. This CDR3 spans 16 amino acids. Germline V lookup: CDR1 SGHDT, CDR2 YYEEEE.

In DNA, the CDR3 is TGTGCCAGTAGCCTTCTACAGAGTTATAATTCACCCCTCCACTTT. The encoded protein is CASSLLQSYNSPLHF. V and J are TRBV19 and TRBJ1-6, with D uncertain. The CDR3 is 15 residues long. Deletions cut 6 bases from V and 4 bases from J, with 13 bases between. Germline V gene sequence: CDR1 LNHDA, CDR2 SQIVND (reference sequence).

The V and J genes are TRBV16 and TRBJ2-1; D perhaps matches TRBD1 (5 bases). Trimming cost V 1 base and J 4 bases, with 11 bases left between them. This CDR3 is 15 amino acids long. Germline loops: CDR1 KGHSY, CDR2 FQNENV. In DNA form, the CDR3 reads TGTGCCAGCAGCCAATTGGCAGGGTCGTACAATGAGCAGTTCTTC. Residues: CASSQLAGSYNEQFF. Together with reference TRBV16 and TRBJ2-1, the CDR3 gives the full variable domain: GEEVAQTPKHLVRGEGQKAKLYCAPIKGHSYVFWYQQVLKNEFKFLISFQNENVFDETGMPKERFSAKCLPNSPCSLEIQATKLEDSAVYFCASSQLAGSYNEQFFGPGTRLTVL.

The gene calls are TRBV2 and TRBJ2-7; 8 positions agree with TRBD2. CDR3 length: 13 residues. After removal of 6 bases from V and 7 bases from J, the junction contained 8 bases not matched to a gene. Looked up from germline, CDR1 is SNHLY and CDR2 is FYNNEI. This CDR3 reads CASRLSGLDEQYF. The CDR3 DNA is TGTGCCAGCAGACTCTCGGGACTAGATGAGCAGTACTTC.

This clone was seen once. The rearrangement links TRBV3-1 (or the pseudogene TRBV3-2) to TRBJ2-3; D is possibly TRBD1 (5 bases). V dropped 3 bases and J dropped 4 bases, with 20 bases sitting between them. The CDR3 has 17 amino acids. Germline loops: CDR1 LGHDT, CDR2 YNNKEL (reference sequence). The CDR3: CASSQVVGGKGADTQYF. The CDR3 DNA reads TGTGCCAGCAGCCAGGTAGTCGGCGGTAAAGGGGCAGATACGCAGTATTTT.

V gene TRBV19 combines with J gene TRBJ1-5, with 9 positions matching TRBD1. In germline, CDR1 is LNHDA, CDR2 SQIVND (reference sequence). V lost 6 bases, J lost 6 bases, and 9 bases stayed unmatched. This CDR3 has 15 amino acids. CDR3 coding DNA: TGTGCCAGTAGCCGAAAGGGACAGGGATTTCAGCCCCAGCATTTT. Translating gives CASSRKGQGFQPQHF.

The V and J genes are TRBV4-3 and TRBJ2-1; maybe TRBD2 (6 bases). This CDR3 is built from 17 residues. Germline-derived CDR1 and CDR2 are LGHNA and YSLEER. Deletions cut 1 base from V and 4 bases from J, with 17 bases between. The CDR3 DNA follows: TGCGCCAGCAGCCAAGTCGTTTGGGGGGAAGCATACAATGAGCAGTTCTTC. Its translation: CASSQVVWGEAYNEQFF.

The genes are TRBV2 and TRBJ1-3; D unresolved. From germline, CDR1 is SNHLY and CDR2 FYNNEI. The CDR3 spans 13 residues. V was shortened by 8 bases and J by 3 bases, with 11 bases between the two germline ends. CDR3 residues: CASVSGGGNTIYF. For the CDR3, the DNA is TGTGCCAGCGTCTCAGGAGGTGGAAACACCATATATTTT.

The chain employs TRBV18 and TRBJ1-1; 8 bases agree with TRBD1. The CDR3 totals 14 residues. Germline trimming cut 6 bases from V and 3 bases from J; bases unmatched to any gene: 6. Germline V gene sequence: CDR1 KGHSH, CDR2 LQKENI. DNA of the CDR3: TGTGCCAGCTCGCAGACAGGGGCAGACACTGAAGCTTTCTTT. Translating it yields CASSQTGADTEAFF.

This chain joins TRBV27 and TRBJ2-3; tentative D call: TRBD2 (6 bases). CDR3 length: 16 amino acids. V lost 2 bases and J lost 4, with 16 bases in between. Per the germline V gene, CDR1 is MNHEY and CDR2 is SMNVEV (reference sequence). CDR3 in DNA: TGTGCCAGCAGTTTAAAGGGGACTGGACGTCCAGATACGCAGTATTTT. Translation: CASSLKGTGRPDTQYF.

This chain joins TRBV5-1 and TRBJ2-1; 8 positions match TRBD2. Germline CDR1 and CDR2: SGHRS and YFSETQ. Trimming removed 4 bases from V and 4 bases from J; junction bases left unmatched: 10. The CDR3 extends over 16 amino acids. The CDR3 DNA is TGCGCCAGCAGCCCTGCTCTTAGCGGGGTATACAATGAGCAGTTCTTC. Translated: CASSPALSGVYNEQFF.

This chain uses TRBV6-6 with TRBJ2-7; the match to TRBD1 covers 7 bases. CDR1 is MNHNY, CDR2 SVGAGI, per germline (reference sequence). V lost 5 bases, J lost 2 bases, and 3 bases stayed unmatched. The CDR3 contains 13 residues. The CDR3 reads CASSLDRPYEQYF. CDR3 nucleotide sequence: TGTGCCAGCAGTCTGGACAGGCCCTACGAGCAGTACTTC.

V is TRBV11-2 and J is TRBJ2-1, with D unclear. V gave up 6 bases and J gave up 7 bases, with 10 bases separating them. The CDR3 contains 12 residues. Germline loops: CDR1 SGHAT, CDR2 FQNNGV. The CDR3, as DNA: TGTGCCAGCAGTTCCACTTGGAATGAGCAGTTCTTC. It translates to CASSSTWNEQFF.

The CDR3 nucleotides read TGTGCCAGCAGCCCCAGACGAGAGAGCTCCTATAATTCACCCCTCCACTTT. Residues: CASSPRRESSYNSPLHF. J is TRBJ1-6 and V is TRBV7-8; no clear D. CDR3 length: 17 residues. Between the trimmed V and J ends, which lost 5 bases and 0 bases, there was a span of 14 bases. Germline lookup yields CDR1 SGHVS and CDR2 FQNEAQ.

The rearrangement uses TRBV19 and TRBJ1-1, with 7 bases that match TRBD1. Germline V gives CDR1 LNHDA, CDR2 SQIVND (reference sequence). The V segment lost 4 bases and the J segment 4 bases; nucleotides outside the gene matches: 9. This CDR3 has 15 amino acids. The CDR3 sequence is CASSTHRGGGTEAFF. The CDR3 region has the DNA TGTGCCAGTAGTACTCACAGGGGAGGAGGCACTGAAGCTTTCTTT.

This chain uses TRBV3-1 (or the pseudogene TRBV3-2) with TRBJ2-7; 8 nucleotides align to TRBD2. The J segment lost 4 bases and the V segment lost 5 bases, leaving 7 bases of the junction unmatched. This CDR3 has 14 residues. Germline loops: CDR1 LGHDT, CDR2 YNNKEL (reference sequence). CDR3 coding DNA: TGTGCCAGCAGCTATAGCGGGGCGGGGTACGAGCAGTACTTC. Translation: CASSYSGAGYEQYF.

This chain joins TRBV7-9 and TRBJ2-2; the D call may be TRBD1 or TRBD2 (5 bases each). The CDR3 length is 13 residues. V was clipped by 6 bases and J by 7 bases, with 12 bases between them. Germline V gives CDR1 SEHNR, CDR2 FQNEAQ (reference sequence). In DNA form, the CDR3 reads TGTGCCAGCAGGGGGCCGGGAAGCGGGGAGCTGTTTTTT. The encoded protein is CASRGPGSGELFF.